Listed below are T cell receptor beta chains from one sample, sequenced in a study of OX40 agonist ivuxolimab in advanced cancers. Assay used: immunoSEQ multiplex PCR; TCRdb lists only in-frame clones, some missing. The sample carries roughly 75,000 clones, about 89% recorded once. The sample consisted of CD4+ or CD8+ T cells sorted from blood, taken in a trial of the OX40 agonist ivuxolimab. These receptors were taken from an adult with an advanced solid tumor such as melanoma, head and neck, liver or kidney cancer. CDR3s include the opening cysteine and the closing phenylalanine or tryptophan. The D gene is left open where the match is weak. Clone size is shown for a subset of rows, as once, few, many or a class of expanded clone.

>NA|NA|TRBJ2-7|TRBV2
TGTGCCGGTAGCGTTCGGGGGGCGGGCTACGAGCAGTACTTC
CAGSVRGAGYEQYF
>NA|NA|TRBJ2-7|TRBV30
TGTGCCTCAGACCAGGCGGGGCGTGCCTACGAGCAGTACTTC
CASDQAGRAYEQYF
>once|TRBD1|TRBJ2-7|TRBV7-9
TGTGCCTCCCAAGAGGGACAGGGGTCCTACGAGCAGTACTTC
CASQEGQGSYEQYF
>NA|NA|TRBJ1-5|TRBV15
TGTGCCACCAGCAGAGACCACCCCGGGGTGGCGGTTCACAATCAGCCCCAGCATTTT
CATSRDHPGVAVHNQPQHF
>NA|NA|TRBJ2-4|TRBV30
TGTGCCTGGAACGACTGGGCAGGGACAGCCAAAAACATTCAGTACTTC
CAWNDWAGTAKNIQYF
>once|NA|TRBJ1-5|TRBV5-6
TGTGCCAGCAGCCCTCGACCTGACACCTACGGCAATCAGCCCCAGCATTTT
CASSPRPDTYGNQPQHF
>NA|NA|TRBJ2-1|TRBV2
TGTGCCAGCAGACGACTAGGCCCCAATGAGCAGTTCTTC
CASRRLGPNEQFF
>NA|NA|TRBJ2-7|TRBV7-3
TGTGCCAGCAGCTTAGGGGGAGGTCCTGTCTACGAGCAGTACTTC
CASSLGGGPVYEQYF
>NA|NA|TRBJ2-3|TRBV5-6
TGTGCCAGCGGTGCGGGACGCACAGATACGCAGTATTTT
CASGAGRTDTQYF
>NA|NA|TRBJ1-2|TRBV7-9
TGTGCCAGCAGCTTAGCGTACCCGCACCTAAACTATGGCTACACCTTC
CASSLAYPHLNYGYTF
>NA|TRBD2|TRBJ2-1|TRBV6-6
TGTGCCAGCAGTTACTCCGGGACTAGCGGGAGCAATGAGCAGTTCTTC
CASSYSGTSGSNEQFF
>NA|TRBD1|TRBJ2-5|TRBV2
TGTGCCAGCAGAACAGGGGATTTGGAGACCCAGTACTTC
CASRTGDLETQYF
>NA|TRBD1|TRBJ2-1|TRBV28
TGTGCCAGCAGAAACCCGACAGGGAATGAGCAGTTCTTC
CASRNPTGNEQFF
>NA|TRBD1|TRBJ1-2|TRBV28
TGTGCCAGCAGTCCGGGACAGCTTACTAACTATGGCTACACCTTC
CASSPGQLTNYGYTF
>NA|NA|TRBJ2-2|TRBV6-5
TGTGCCAGCAGTTACTCGTACACCGGGTTCACCGGGGAGCTGTTTTTT
CASSYSYTGFTGELFF
>NA|TRBD1|TRBJ2-7|TRBV6-1
TGTGCCAGCAGTGGTTACAGGGGTACGTACGAGCAGTACTTC
CASSGYRGTYEQYF
>NA|NA|TRBJ2-7|TRBV6-6
TGTGCCAGCAGTTACCGGACGGACGGACCCTACGAGCAGTACTTC
CASSYRTDGPYEQYF
>NA|TRBD2|TRBJ2-3|TRBV5-1
TGCGCCAGCAGCTTGGGGAATAGCGGGTACTCCACAGATACGCAGTATTTT
CASSLGNSGYSTDTQYF
>NA|NA|TRBJ2-3|TRBV5-6
TGTGCCAGCAGCTCGGGGAGCACAGATACGCAGTATTTT
CASSSGSTDTQYF
>NA|NA|TRBJ1-2|TRBV25-1
TGTGCCAGCAGTGAAAAGAAGGATGGCTACACCTTC
CASSEKKDGYTF
>NA|TRBD2|TRBJ2-1|TRBV5-1
TGCGCCAGCAGCTTGCCGGGGGGAGGGAGCTCCTACAATGAGCAGTTCTTC
CASSLPGGGSSYNEQFF
>NA|NA|TRBJ1-1|TRBV9
TGTGCCAGCAGCGTACAGCCAGGGCCGTACACTGAAGCTTTCTTT
CASSVQPGPYTEAFF